The clone carrying this T cell receptor (beta chain) was seen only a few times. The antigen is not known. Looked up from germline, CDR1 is SGHVS and CDR2 is FQNEAQ. The CDR3 length is 15 residues. The V end lost 6 bases, the J end lost 2 bases, and 15 bases lay between the germline ends. This sample is drawn from a study of identical twins' blood T cells. Study-level points and caveats: Twin repertoire similarity may partly reflect shared environment. V gene usage reportedly matched far better within twin pairs than unrelated donors.

TCRdb reprocessed the 5' RACE reads with MiXCR, giving one entry per CDR3 protein. The table includes 400,000 or so distinct CDR3 sequences, under 30% detected once. Material for sequencing was PBMCs. V usage is TRBV7-8 and J usage is TRBJ2-3, with D maybe TRBD2 (6 bases). This receptor was identified in a woman aged 18 to 55 in good health. The CDR3 sequence is CASRSLAQFTDTQYF. The DNA of the CDR3 is TGTGCCAGCAGATCGCTAGCGCAATTCACAGATACGCAGTATTTT.